These 9 T cell receptor beta chains were sequenced from one sample in a study of cytomegalovirus exposure and HLA in healthy donors (dated by TCRdb to the late 2010s). Library creation used the immunoSEQ multiplex PCR assay. TCRdb limited this immuneACCESS table to in-frame rearrangements with V and J called. A share of clones is missing; checked studies link under half to unresolved V genes, and the rest is unexplained. The sample table contains roughly 150,000 clones; only one count was recorded for about 96% of them. The ten largest clonotypes hold about 0.89% of the sample. The sample taken for sequencing was PBMCs. Receptors were obtained from a woman aged 18-29 years in good health and CMV-seronegative.

The rearrangement links TRBV5-1 to TRBJ1-1; D unresolved. This CDR3 has 13 amino acids. From germline, CDR1 is SGHRS and CDR2 YFSETQ. V lost 4 bases to trimming and J lost 2 bases, with 9 bases between them. The CDR3 DNA follows: TGCGCCAGCAGCCCGGCGGGTAACACTGAAGCTTTCTTT. It yields the protein CASSPAGNTEAFF.

The chain couples TRBV6-1 to TRBJ2-7, with 9 nucleotides matching TRBD1. Losses at the gene ends were 6 bases for V and 4 bases for J; bases not matched to a gene: 10. This CDR3 has 15 residues. Germline loops: CDR1 MNHNS, CDR2 SASEGT. The CDR3 region is CASRWEDRGMYEQYF. The CDR3 region has the DNA TGTGCCAGCAGGTGGGAGGACAGGGGCATGTACGAGCAGTACTTC.

CDR3 sequence reads: CASSLNFRYEQYF. The DNA for the CDR3 is TGTGCCAGCAGCCTTAACTTCCGCTACGAGCAGTACTTC. V gene TRBV11-1 combines with J gene TRBJ2-7; D remains ambiguous. Trimming pared 5 bases from V and 3 bases from J, leaving 11 bases between. CDR1 is SGHAT and CDR2 is FQDESV in the germline V gene (reference sequence). The CDR3 extends over 13 amino acids.

V and J are TRBV10-3 and TRBJ2-7; D unresolved. Trimming removed 4 bases at V and 0 bases at J, with 7 bases between. The CDR3 is 13 residues long. In germline, CDR1 is ENHRY, CDR2 SYGVKD. The CDR3 loop reads CAISAGTSYEQYF. CDR3 nucleotide sequence: TGTGCCATCAGTGCCGGTACCTCCTACGAGCAGTACTTC.

The CDR3 spells CASSLWTGGTGELFF. The CDR3 region has the DNA TGTGCCAGCAGTTTATGGACAGGGGGAACCGGGGAGCTGTTTTTT. The chain combines TRBV27 with TRBJ2-2; 10 nucleotides line up with TRBD1. V dropped 1 base and J dropped 5; count of bases not matched to a gene: 1. Germline CDR1 reads MNHEY; CDR2 reads SMNVEV (reference sequence). CDR3 length: 15 residues.

The chain links TRBV20-1 to TRBJ2-7; no firm D call. Per the germline V gene, CDR1 is DFQATT and CDR2 is SNEGSKA (reference sequence). Trimming shortened V by 3 bases and J by 3 bases, and 6 bases separated the two germline ends. The CDR3 covers 11 residues. This chain's CDR3 is CSASADYEQYF. The CDR3 coding sequence is TGCAGTGCTAGCGCGGACTACGAGCAGTACTTC.

The chain uses TRBV6-5 and TRBJ2-5; 8 bases line up with TRBD1. Germline V gives CDR1 MNHEY, CDR2 SVGAGI. V gave up 5 bases and J gave up 2 bases; unmatched junction bases: 1. This CDR3 has 13 amino acids. CDR3 amino acids: CASSRDRQETQYF. In DNA form, the CDR3 reads TGTGCCAGCAGTCGGGACAGGCAAGAGACCCAGTACTTC.

The chain is built from TRBV7-9 and TRBJ2-1; 10 bases are a match to TRBD1. Germline V gives CDR1 SEHNR, CDR2 FQNEAQ (reference sequence). The J segment lost 7 bases and the V segment lost 5 bases, leaving 5 bases of the junction unmatched. This CDR3 comprises 14 residues. The CDR3 spells CASSTRQGANEQFF. CDR3 in DNA: TGTGCCAGCAGCACCCGACAGGGGGCGAATGAGCAGTTCTTC.

This chain joins TRBV6-5 and TRBJ1-5; D gene unclear. V was clipped by 7 bases and J by 14 bases, with 24 bases between them. Looked up from germline, CDR1 is MNHEY and CDR2 is SVGAGI. CDR3 length: 14 amino acids. CDR3 DNA: TGTGCCAGCACCGAAGGCCCGAAGGCAGACATGAAGCATTTT. Translating it yields CASTEGPKADMKHF.